This T cell receptor beta chain was identified in a study of blood T cell repertoires in COVID-19. The wider study: From the United States, Italy and Spain came samples of acute and convalescent COVID-19. From T cells, B-cell-depleted T cells, or PBMCs came the material, which was cDNA or gDNA.

V was clipped by 5 bases and J by 0 bases, with 14 bases between them. CDR3 length: 15 residues. Germline V gene data show CDR1 as MGHRA and CDR2 as YSYEKL. This clone appeared a single time. Under the authors' procedure: From reference gene primer amplification, estimates of nucleated cell counts were derived. Repertoires were generated with immunoSEQ multiplex PCR, while TCRdb's copy carries only in-frame clones and drops some. V and J calls plus clone size are reproduced from that table; the DNA served to infer D and trimming. In the table there are around 170,000 clones, roughly four fifths of which are singletons.

This TCR derives from a woman in her forties with acute or convalescent COVID-19. The sample taken for sequencing was peripheral blood. The chain links TRBV4-1 to TRBJ2-7, with unresolved D. The DNA for the CDR3 is TGCGCCAGCAGCTTGTACGCCCTACCCTCCTACGAGCAGTACTTC. Translated, it gives CASSLYALPSYEQYF.